A selection of T cell receptor beta chains follows, all from one sample in a study of graft-versus-host responses after intestinal transplantation. Their recognized antigens are unknown. TCRdb keeps only in-frame clones here, not all; method: immunoSEQ multiplex PCR. This table holds approximately 90,000 clones, about 89% found once. This specimen consisted of unstimulated CD8+ T cells sorted from spleen or lymph node cells, obtained before intestinal transplant. These receptors were obtained from a human donor who received an intestinal transplant. Each CDR3 is given with its conserved first and last residue. Each record gives: CDR3 protein, CDR3 DNA, clone size, D gene, V gene, J gene. D genes are given only for firm matches. Some rows have no size entry. The others give once, few or many, or a class for an expanded clone.

CASSFEGENGYTF,TGCGCCAGCAGCTTCGAGGGTGAAAATGGCTACACCTTC,NA,NA,TRBV5-1,TRBJ1-2
CASSSLSVGNEKLFF,TGTGCCAGCAGCTCCCTGAGCGTCGGCAATGAAAAACTGTTTTTT,NA,NA,TRBV7-9,TRBJ1-4
CASSSQGPEETQYF,TGTGCCAGCAGCTCACAAGGGCCCGAAGAGACCCAGTACTTC,NA,NA,TRBV7-2,TRBJ2-5
CASSHGRRDGTDTQYF,TGTGCCAGCAGCCACGGGAGACGGGACGGCACAGATACGCAGTATTTT,once,NA,TRBV4-2,TRBJ2-3
CASSLEQGLGTDTQYF,TGCGCCAGCAGCTTGGAGCAGGGCCTGGGGACAGATACGCAGTATTTT,NA,NA,TRBV5-1,TRBJ2-3
CASLSLLTGELFF,TGTGCCAGCCTAAGCTTGCTAACCGGGGAGCTGTTTTTT,NA,NA,TRBV6-5,TRBJ2-2
CASSLTGAGRGPKNIQYF,TGTGCCAGCAGCTTAACGGGGGCGGGGCGAGGCCCCAAAAACATTCAGTACTTC,NA,NA,TRBV7-9,TRBJ2-4
CASSVDRGRATDTQYF,TGCGCCAGCAGCGTCGACAGGGGGCGAGCCACAGATACGCAGTATTTT,NA,TRBD1,TRBV5-1,TRBJ2-3
CASSLPSSDYYNEQFF,TGTGCCAGCAGCTTACCCTCTAGCGATTACTACAATGAGCAGTTCTTC,NA,NA,TRBV11-3,TRBJ2-1
CASSAIRDLNSPLHF,TGTGCCAGCAGCGCTATCCGGGACTTAAATTCACCCCTCCACTTT,NA,NA,TRBV11-3,TRBJ1-6
CASSQDPLGSGANVLTF,TGCGCCAGCAGCCAAGATCCCCTTGGCTCTGGGGCCAACGTCCTGACTTTC,once,NA,TRBV4-1,TRBJ2-6
CASTRGVNTGELFF,TGTGCCAGCACGCGGGGGGTAAACACCGGGGAGCTGTTTTTT,NA,TRBD2,TRBV4-2,TRBJ2-2
CASSPGTVPYNEQFF,TGTGCCAGCAGCCCCGGGACAGTTCCCTACAATGAGCAGTTCTTC,NA,TRBD1,TRBV7-6,TRBJ2-1
CASSYSLAGHNEQFF,TGTGCCAGCAGTTACTCTCTAGCGGGACACAATGAGCAGTTCTTC,NA,TRBD2,TRBV6-5,TRBJ2-1
CASSLKDYGYTF,TGTGCCAGCAGCTTGAAGGATTATGGCTACACCTTC,NA,NA,TRBV5-6,TRBJ1-2
CASSERDTGWAPLHF,TGCGCCAGCAGCGAGCGGGACACCGGATGGGCACCCCTCCACTTT,NA,NA,TRBV4-3,TRBJ1-6
CASSVAGQSEAFF,TGCGCCAGCAGCGTTGCGGGGCAGTCTGAAGCTTTCTTT,NA,NA,TRBV5-1,TRBJ1-1
CASSYSIGSGYEQYF,TGTGCCAGCAGTTACTCAATAGGGTCGGGGTACGAGCAGTACTTC,NA,NA,TRBV6-5,TRBJ2-7
CATAPGSTMITGELFF,TGTGCCACCGCTCCGGGGTCTACCATGATCACTGGGGAGCTGTTTTTT,NA,NA,TRBV27,TRBJ2-2
CASSEVYSNTEAFF,TGTGCCAGCAGTGAAGTCTACAGCAACACTGAAGCTTTCTTT,NA,NA,TRBV6-5,TRBJ1-1
CASSQPLMTVNTGELFF,TGCGCCAGCAGCCAACCCCTCATGACTGTTAACACCGGGGAGCTGTTTTTT,NA,NA,TRBV4-1,TRBJ2-2
CASSQQVQETQYF,TGTGCCAGCAGCCAACAGGTACAAGAGACCCAGTACTTC,NA,NA,TRBV27,TRBJ2-5
CASSDGGSSTDTQYF,TGTGCCAGTAGTGATGGGGGATCTAGCACAGATACGCAGTATTTT,NA,NA,TRBV19,TRBJ2-3
CASSLPGTDEAFF,TGTGCCAGCAGTTTACCTGGGACAGATGAAGCTTTCTTT,NA,TRBD1,TRBV6-5,TRBJ1-1
CASSHRDFYNEQFF,TGCGCCAGCAGCCACCGGGACTTCTACAATGAGCAGTTCTTC,NA,NA,TRBV7-9,TRBJ2-1
CASSVEGARTEAFF,TGTGCCAGCAGCGTAGAGGGGGCTCGGACTGAAGCTTTCTTT,NA,TRBD1,TRBV9,TRBJ1-1
CAISRWTGGDYGYTF,TGTGCCATCAGCAGATGGACAGGGGGCGACTATGGCTACACCTTC,NA,TRBD1,TRBV10-3,TRBJ1-2
CASSLQGGNQPQHF,TGCGCCAGCAGCCTCCAGGGAGGGAATCAGCCCCAGCATTTT,NA,NA,TRBV4-1,TRBJ1-5
CASSVWLEDEQFF,TGTGCCAGCAGTGTGTGGCTCGAAGATGAGCAGTTCTTC,NA,NA,TRBV2,TRBJ2-1
CASSEDGGLAGGPLIYEQYF,TGTGCCAGCAGTGAGGACGGGGGACTAGCGGGAGGGCCGTTGATCTACGAGCAGTACTTC,NA,TRBD2,TRBV6-1,TRBJ2-7
CASSQEIGSFVAPQHF,TGCGCCAGCAGCCAAGAAATCGGTAGTTTTGTAGCGCCCCAGCATTTT,NA,NA,TRBV4-1,TRBJ1-5
CASSSYSRTSAYF,TGTGCCAGCAGCTCCTACTCAAGGACTAGTGCGTACTTC,NA,TRBD2,TRBV5-5,TRBJ2-7
CASSDLGRGEQYF,TGTGCCAGCAGTGATTTGGGGCGAGGGGAGCAGTACTTC,NA,NA,TRBV2,TRBJ2-7
CASSPLASDTQYF,TGTGCCAGCAGCCCGCTGGCGTCAGATACGCAGTATTTT,NA,NA,TRBV7-3,TRBJ2-3
CASSASTADGYTF,TGTGCCAGCAGCGCCTCGACTGCGGATGGCTACACCTTC,NA,NA,TRBV11-2,TRBJ1-2
CASSGTAPNEQFF,TGTGCCAGCAGTGGGACTGCGCCCAATGAGCAGTTCTTC,NA,NA,TRBV2,TRBJ2-1
CSVDVWASSSYEQYF,TGCAGCGTTGACGTCTGGGCCTCTAGCTCCTACGAGCAGTACTTC,NA,NA,TRBV29-1,TRBJ2-7
CASSLATSSGGELFF,TGTGCCAGCAGCTTAGCTACCTCGTCTGGCGGGGAGCTGTTTTTT,NA,NA,TRBV13,TRBJ2-2
CASNQGKDTQYF,TGTGCCAGCAACCAGGGGAAAGATACGCAGTATTTT,NA,NA,TRBV6-6,TRBJ2-3
CASSLMATEAFF,TGTGCCAGCAGTTTAATGGCCACTGAAGCTTTCTTT,NA,NA,TRBV28,TRBJ1-1
CASSVVPNNSPLHF,TGTGCCAGCAGTGTTGTTCCTAATAATTCACCCCTCCACTTT,NA,NA,TRBV6-5,TRBJ1-6
CAISEGPSGLYEQYF,TGTGCCATCAGTGAGGGCCCTAGCGGACTCTACGAGCAGTACTTC,NA,TRBD2,TRBV10-3,TRBJ2-7
CSYGASGRDVFSEQFF,TGCAGCTATGGGGCTAGCGGGAGAGACGTTTTCAGTGAGCAGTTCTTC,NA,TRBD2,TRBV29-1,TRBJ2-1
CASSSWDSLLGTWEQYF,TGTGCCAGCAGCTCCTGGGACTCCCTCCTTGGAACATGGGAGCAGTACTTC,NA,NA,TRBV7-9,TRBJ2-7
CASSELWTSGRNEQYF,TGTGCCAGCAGTGAACTCTGGACTAGCGGGAGAAACGAGCAGTACTTC,NA,TRBD2,TRBV2,TRBJ2-7
CASSLPVLALTDTQYF,TGTGCCAGCAGCTTACCCGTTCTAGCGCTCACAGATACGCAGTATTTT,NA,NA,TRBV7-2,TRBJ2-3
CASSRRDPSSYNEQFF,TGTGCCAGCTCACGCCGGGACCCCAGCTCCTACAATGAGCAGTTCTTC,NA,NA,TRBV18,TRBJ2-1
CASSGTGMKNTEAFF,TGTGCCAGCAGTGGAACAGGGATGAAGAACACTGAAGCTTTCTTT,NA,NA,TRBV6-1,TRBJ1-1
CASSYGTGNSPLHF,TGTGCCAGCAGTTATGGGACAGGGAATTCACCCCTCCACTTT,once,TRBD1,TRBV6-1,TRBJ1-6
CASSLGGELYNEQFF,TGTGCCAGCAGCTTAGGCGGGGAGCTCTACAATGAGCAGTTCTTC,NA,NA,TRBV9,TRBJ2-1